The T cell receptor (beta chain) under discussion was sequenced for a study of cytomegalovirus exposure and HLA in healthy donors. The CDR3 length is 11 residues. V was shortened by 2 bases and J by 6 bases, with 5 bases between the two germline ends. Germline CDR1 reads MNHEY; CDR2 reads SVGAGI. Donors had nominal health at sampling but likely had unrecorded immune exposures. With 60 Vbeta and 13 Jbeta primers, the PCR was carried out. Sequenced by immunoSEQ multiplex PCR; TCRdb stores in-frame clones only, minus some. This sample has 100,000 to 150,000 clones; just under 80% occur once, and the top ten carry about 1.1%.

V gene TRBV6-5 combines with J gene TRBJ2-7, with D perhaps TRBD2 (5 bases). Sequenced input: PBMCs. The receptor comes from a male donor in good health and CMV-seronegative. CDR3 loop: CASSYGGEQYF. In nucleotides, the CDR3 is TGTGCCAGCAGTTACGGAGGCGAGCAGTACTTC.